The 3 T cell receptor beta chains listed next were all sequenced from one sample in a study of response to subunit inactivated influenza vaccine. Using its own MiXCR run on the RT-PCR reads, TCRdb lists one record per CDR3 protein. This sample yields more than 400,000 distinct CDR3 sequences, of which approximately 7.3% are seen a single time; less than 15% belongs to the top ten. Here the sequenced sample was PBMCs from blood, taken around 25 months after vaccination. These receptors all stem from a man aged 45 to 70 who received an inactivated influenza vaccine.

The table lists this clonotype with a few counts. The J gene is TRBJ1-5, the V gene TRBV20-1, with no clear D. Trimming shortened V by 4 bases and J by 0 bases, and 7 bases separated the two germline ends. CDR1 is DFQATT and CDR2 is SNEGSKA in the germline V gene (reference sequence). The CDR3 contains 13 residues. The CDR3 loop reads CSAKTSSNQPQHF. Here the CDR3 DNA reads TGCAGTGCTAAAACATCTAGCAATCAGCCCCAGCATTTT.

The chain carries TRBV5-1 and TRBJ1-2; TRBD1 matches 9 bases. The V and J ends lost 4 bases and 4 bases, in that order; junction bases with no gene match: 8. The CDR3 totals 15 residues. Germline CDR1 SGHRS, CDR2 YFSETQ. The DNA for the CDR3 is TGCGCCAGCAGCCCGAGGACAGGGGTCGGCTATGGCTACACCTTC. Amino acids: CASSPRTGVGYGYTF. Drawing the rest from reference TRBV5-1 and TRBJ1-2, the complete variable domain is KAGVTQTPRYLIKTRGQQVTLSCSPISGHRSVSWYQQTPGQGLQFLFEYFSETQRNKGNFPGRFSGRQFSNSRSEMNVSTLELGDSALYLCASSPRTGVGYGYTFGSGTRLTVV.

This chain uses TRBV28 with TRBJ1-5; D may be TRBD1 (5 bases). Deletions cut 4 bases from V and 0 bases from J, with 16 bases between. Germline CDR1 is MDHEN and CDR2 is SYDVKM. CDR3 length equals 17 residues. CDR3 amino acids: CASSSSGGFDSNQPQHF. The CDR3 coding sequence is TGTGCCAGCAGTTCCTCTGGGGGATTCGATAGCAATCAGCCCCAGCATTTT.